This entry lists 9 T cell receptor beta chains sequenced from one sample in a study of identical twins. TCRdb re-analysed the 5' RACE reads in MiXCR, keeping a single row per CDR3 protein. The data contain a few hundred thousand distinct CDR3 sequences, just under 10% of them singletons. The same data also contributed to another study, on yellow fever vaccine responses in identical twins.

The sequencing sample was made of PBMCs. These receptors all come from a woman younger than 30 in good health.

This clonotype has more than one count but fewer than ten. CDR3 in amino acids: CASSSGQGIYGYTF. CDR3 nucleotides: TGTGCCAGCAGCTCTGGACAGGGGATTTATGGCTACACCTTC. The chain combines TRBV5-6 with TRBJ1-2; 9 bases fit TRBD1. The length of the CDR3 is 14 residues. V was pared by 3 bases and J by 5 bases, with 5 bases of the junction left unmatched. CDR1 and CDR2 (germline): SGHDT, YYEEEE.

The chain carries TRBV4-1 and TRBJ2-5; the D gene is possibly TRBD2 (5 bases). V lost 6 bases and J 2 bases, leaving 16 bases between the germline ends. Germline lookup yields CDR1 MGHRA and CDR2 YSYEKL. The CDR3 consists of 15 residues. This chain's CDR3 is CASRPGLGGQETQYF. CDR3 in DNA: TGCGCCAGCAGGCCCGGGTTGGGCGGGCAAGAGACCCAGTACTTC.

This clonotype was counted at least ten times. The CDR3 loop is CASTGGHRTDTQYF. The CDR3 DNA sequence: TGTGCCAGCACGGGGGGACACCGCACAGATACGCAGTATTTT. V gene TRBV12-3 or TRBV12-4 combines with J gene TRBJ2-3; TRBD2 is a possible D gene (7 bases). The length of the CDR3 is 14 residues. Trimming removed 7 bases at V and 1 base at J, with 12 bases between.

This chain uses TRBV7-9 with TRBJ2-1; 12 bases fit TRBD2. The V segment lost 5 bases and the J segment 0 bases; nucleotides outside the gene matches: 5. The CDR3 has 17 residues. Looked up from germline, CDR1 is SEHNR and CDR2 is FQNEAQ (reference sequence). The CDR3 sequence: CASSITTSGSSYNEQFF. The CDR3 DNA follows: TGTGCCAGCAGCATTACGACTAGCGGGAGCTCCTACAATGAGCAGTTCTTC. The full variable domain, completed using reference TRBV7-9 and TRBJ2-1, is DTGVSQNPRHKITKRGQNVTFRCDPISEHNRLYWYRQTLGQGPEFLTYFQNEAQLEKSRLLSDRFSAERPKGSFSTLEIQRTEQGDSAMYLCASSITTSGSSYNEQFFGPGTRLTVL.

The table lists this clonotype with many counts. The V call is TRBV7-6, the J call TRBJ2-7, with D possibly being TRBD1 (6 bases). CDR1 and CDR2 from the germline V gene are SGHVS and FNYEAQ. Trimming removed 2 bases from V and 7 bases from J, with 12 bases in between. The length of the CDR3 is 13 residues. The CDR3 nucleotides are TGTGCCAGCAGCTTACAACAGGGCTGGGAGCAGTACTTC. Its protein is CASSLQQGWEQYF.

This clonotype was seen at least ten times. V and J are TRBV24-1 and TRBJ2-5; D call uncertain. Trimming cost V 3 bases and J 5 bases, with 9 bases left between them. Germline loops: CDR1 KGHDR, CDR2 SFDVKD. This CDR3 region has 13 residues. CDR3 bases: TGTGCCACCAGTGATCCCCCTTTGGAGACCCAGTACTTC. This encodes CATSDPPLETQYF.

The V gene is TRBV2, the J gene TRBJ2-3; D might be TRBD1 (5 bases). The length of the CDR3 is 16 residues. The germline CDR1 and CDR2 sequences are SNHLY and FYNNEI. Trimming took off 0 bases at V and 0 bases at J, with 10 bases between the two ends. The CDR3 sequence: CASSEARATSTDTQYF. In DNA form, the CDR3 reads TGTGCCAGCAGTGAAGCCAGGGCCACTAGCACAGATACGCAGTATTTT. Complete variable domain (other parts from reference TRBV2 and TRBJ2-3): EPEVTQTPSHQVTQMGQEVILRCVPISNHLYFYWYRQILGQKVEFLVSFYNNEISEKSEIFDDQFSVERPDGSNFTLKIRSTKLEDSAMYFCASSEARATSTDTQYFGPGTRLTVL.

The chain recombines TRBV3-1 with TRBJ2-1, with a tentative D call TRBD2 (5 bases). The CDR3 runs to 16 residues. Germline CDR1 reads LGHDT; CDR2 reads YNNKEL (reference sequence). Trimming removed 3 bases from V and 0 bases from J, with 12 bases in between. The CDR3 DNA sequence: TGTGCCAGCAGCCAGGCCGGAGGTAGCTCCTACAATGAGCAGTTCTTC. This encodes CASSQAGGSSYNEQFF.

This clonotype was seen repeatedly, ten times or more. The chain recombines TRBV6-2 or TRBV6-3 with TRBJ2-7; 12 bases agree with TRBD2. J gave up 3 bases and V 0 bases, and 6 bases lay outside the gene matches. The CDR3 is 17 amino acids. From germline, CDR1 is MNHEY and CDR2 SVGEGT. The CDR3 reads CASSYSFGLAGIYEQYF. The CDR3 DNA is TGTGCCAGCAGTTACTCCTTCGGACTAGCGGGGATCTACGAGCAGTACTTC.